A selection of T cell receptor beta chains follows, all from one sample in a study of blood T cell repertoires in COVID-19. TCRdb keeps only in-frame clones here, not all; method: immunoSEQ multiplex PCR. Of some 200,000 clones listed, 85% are singletons. The specimen was peripheral blood. The origin of the receptors is a man aged 55-75 years with COVID-19, enrolled during active disease. Both conserved end residues are part of each CDR3. The order of the fields is clone size, D gene, J gene, V gene, CDR3 DNA, CDR3 protein. A D gene is named only where the DNA matches it firmly. Only part of the rows carry a size: once, few, many, or a class if the clone is expanded.

NA NA TRBJ1-2 TRBV18 TGTGCCAGCTCACCTGACGGGGGTAACTATGGCTACACCTTC CASSPDGGNYGYTF
NA NA TRBJ2-5 TRBV9 TGTGCCAGCAGCTCGAGGACAACCCGCCAAGAGACCCAGTACTTC CASSSRTTRQETQYF
few NA TRBJ2-7 TRBV6-6 TGTGCCAGCAGTTACTCGACCCGGGACTCCTACGAGCAGTACTTC CASSYSTRDSYEQYF
NA TRBD2 TRBJ2-3 TRBV7-3 TGTGCCAGCAGCCTGGTGGCGGGGGGTACGCAGTATTTT CASSLVAGGTQYF
many NA TRBJ1-2 TRBV5-1 TGCGCCAGCAGCTTGGACAGTAACTATGGCTACACCTTC CASSLDSNYGYTF
NA NA TRBJ2-1 TRBV4-2 TGTGCCAGCAGCCAAGATTTGATACGGGGTGCGTTTCGGTTCTTC CASSQDLIRGAFRFF
NA TRBD1 TRBJ1-2 TRBV6-2/TRBV6-3 TGTGCCAGCAGTTACTGGACAGGGACTTATGGCTACACCTTC CASSYWTGTYGYTF
NA TRBD2 TRBJ2-5 TRBV14 TGTGCCAGCAGCCAAGACACTAGCGGGAGGACCCGGGGGACCCAGTACTTC CASSQDTSGRTRGTQYF
few NA TRBJ1-3 TRBV3-1/TRBV3-2 TGTGCCAGCAGCCAAGCTATTCCCCGGACAGTTACGGGAAACACCATATATTTT CASSQAIPRTVTGNTIYF
NA NA TRBJ1-4 TRBV3-1/TRBV3-2 TGTGCCAGCAGCCAAGAACCGGGGTCGAGACTGTTTTTT CASSQEPGSRLFF
NA TRBD1 TRBJ1-6 TRBV18 TGTGCCAGCTCACCGGGACAGAGAAAGAATTCACCCCTCCACTTT CASSPGQRKNSPLHF
NA NA TRBJ2-1 TRBV7-2 TGTGCCAGCAGCTTAGCAAGCTCTAGGTCTCGAAACTACAATGAGCAGTTCTTC CASSLASSRSRNYNEQFF
once NA TRBJ1-3 TRBV18 TGTGCCAGCTCCCAAACCCCGGTGACGGCGAGGGACTCTGGAAACACCATATATTTT CASSQTPVTARDSGNTIYF
NA NA TRBJ1-1 TRBV7-8 TGTGCCAGCAGCCTAAGGTCGGCGGCAATACACGTGCACACTGAAGCTTTCTTT CASSLRSAAIHVHTEAFF
NA TRBD1 TRBJ2-1 TRBV7-3 TGTGCCAGCAGCTTGGACAGGGGGGAATACAATGAGCAGTTCTTC CASSLDRGEYNEQFF
NA TRBD2 TRBJ2-3 TRBV7-2 TGTGCCAGCCTCAGAGGACTAGAGACAGATACGCAGTATTTT CASLRGLETDTQYF
NA NA TRBJ2-1 TRBV28 TGTGCCCACAGGGTGGGGCACTCGAACAATGAGCAGTTCTTC CAHRVGHSNNEQFF
NA NA TRBJ2-1 TRBV10-3 TGTGCCATCAGTGAGTCGGACAGAGCCTACAATGAGCAGTTCTTC CAISESDRAYNEQFF
NA NA TRBJ1-1 TRBV11-3 TGTGCCAGCAGCCCCCTTCCAGAGGTTGAAGCTTTCTTT CASSPLPEVEAFF
NA NA TRBJ1-1 TRBV11-3 TGTGCCAGCAGCTTAGGGCGGGACACTGAAGCTTTCTTT CASSLGRDTEAFF
NA TRBD2 TRBJ2-3 TRBV24-1 TGTGCCACCAGTGATCGGACTAGCGGGAGAGATACGCAGTATTTT CATSDRTSGRDTQYF
NA TRBD1 TRBJ1-2 TRBV6-6 TGTGCCAGCAGTTACACGGGACAGTATGGCTACACCTTC CASSYTGQYGYTF
NA TRBD1 TRBJ2-7 TRBV7-2 TGTGCCAGCAGCTTAGCAGCCGGGACAGCCTCCTACGAGCAGTACTTC CASSLAAGTASYEQYF
once NA TRBJ2-5 TRBV19 TGTGCCAGTAGTATAAGCGTGACTTTCCAGGAGACCCAGTACTTC CASSISVTFQETQYF
NA TRBD2 TRBJ2-3 TRBV6-1 TGTGCCAGCAGTGCCCACCGACTAGCGGGAAGTTCAGATACGCAGTATTTT CASSAHRLAGSSDTQYF
few NA TRBJ2-5 TRBV30 TGTGCCTGGAGTGTAGGAGGGAGAGAGACCCAGTACTTC CAWSVGGRETQYF